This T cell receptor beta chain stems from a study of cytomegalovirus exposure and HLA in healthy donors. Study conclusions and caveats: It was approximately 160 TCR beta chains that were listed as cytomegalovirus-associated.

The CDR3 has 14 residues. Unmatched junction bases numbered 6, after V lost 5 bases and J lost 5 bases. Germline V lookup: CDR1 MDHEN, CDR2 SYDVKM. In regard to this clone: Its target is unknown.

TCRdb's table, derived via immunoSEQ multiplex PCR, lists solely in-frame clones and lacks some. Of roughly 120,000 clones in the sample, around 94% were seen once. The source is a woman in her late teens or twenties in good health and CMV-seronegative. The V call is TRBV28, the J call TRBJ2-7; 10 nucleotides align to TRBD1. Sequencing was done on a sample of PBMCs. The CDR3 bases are TGTGCCAGCAGTCAGGACAGGGGGATCGACGAGCAGTACTTC. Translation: CASSQDRGIDEQYF.